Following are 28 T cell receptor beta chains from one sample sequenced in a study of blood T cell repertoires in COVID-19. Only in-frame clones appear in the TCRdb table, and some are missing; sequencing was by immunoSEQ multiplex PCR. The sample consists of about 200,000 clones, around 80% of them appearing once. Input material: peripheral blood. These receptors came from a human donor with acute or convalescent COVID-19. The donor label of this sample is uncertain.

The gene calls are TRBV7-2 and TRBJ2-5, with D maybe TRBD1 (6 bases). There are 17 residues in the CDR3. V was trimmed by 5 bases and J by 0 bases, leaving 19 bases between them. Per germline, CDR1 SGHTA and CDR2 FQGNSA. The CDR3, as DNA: TGTGCCAGCAGCCGCAGGTTATCCGGGACAAACCAAGAGACCCAGTACTTC. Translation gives CASSRRLSGTNQETQYF.

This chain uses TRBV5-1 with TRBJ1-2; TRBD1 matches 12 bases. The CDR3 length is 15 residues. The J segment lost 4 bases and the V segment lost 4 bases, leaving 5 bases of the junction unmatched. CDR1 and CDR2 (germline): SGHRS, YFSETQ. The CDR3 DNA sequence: TGCGCCAGCAGCATTGGGACAGGGGGCACCTATGGCTACACCTTC. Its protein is CASSIGTGGTYGYTF.

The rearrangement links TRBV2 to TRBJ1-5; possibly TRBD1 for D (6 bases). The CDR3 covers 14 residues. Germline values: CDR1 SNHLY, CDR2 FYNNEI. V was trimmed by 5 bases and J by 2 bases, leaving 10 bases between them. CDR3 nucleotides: TGTGCCAGCAGTTACAGGGTGGGCAATCAGCCCCAGCATTTT. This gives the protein CASSYRVGNQPQHF.

The CDR3 nucleotides are TGTGCCAGCAGCTTCGCCAGGACAGGGCAAGAGACCCAGTACTTC. Amino acid sequence: CASSFARTGQETQYF. The V and J genes are TRBV7-8 and TRBJ2-5, with TRBD1 identical over 8 bases. V lost 3 bases and J lost 2; bases outside the gene matches: 5. The CDR3 is 15 residues long. Germline V gives CDR1 SGHVS, CDR2 FQNEAQ.

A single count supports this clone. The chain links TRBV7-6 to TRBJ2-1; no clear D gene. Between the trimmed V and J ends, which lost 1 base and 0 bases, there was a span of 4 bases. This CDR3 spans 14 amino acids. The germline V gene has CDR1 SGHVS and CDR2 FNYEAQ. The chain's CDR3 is CASSLGSSYNEQFF. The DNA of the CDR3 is TGTGCCAGCAGCTTAGGGAGCTCCTACAATGAGCAGTTCTTC. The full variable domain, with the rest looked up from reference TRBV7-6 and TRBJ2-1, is GAGVSQSPRYKVTKRGQDVALRCDPISGHVSLYWYRQALGQGPEFLTYFNYEAQQDKSGLPNDRFSAERPEGSISTLTIQRTEQRDSAMYRCASSLGSSYNEQFFGPGTRLTVL.

In nucleotides, the CDR3 is TGTGCCAGCAGATACGCGGCCACTGAAGCTTTCTTT. This encodes CASRYAATEAFF. The V call is TRBV12-3 or TRBV12-4, the J call TRBJ1-1; D gene unclear. Trimming took off 6 bases at V and 4 bases at J, with 9 bases between the two ends. The CDR3 sequence is 12 residues long.

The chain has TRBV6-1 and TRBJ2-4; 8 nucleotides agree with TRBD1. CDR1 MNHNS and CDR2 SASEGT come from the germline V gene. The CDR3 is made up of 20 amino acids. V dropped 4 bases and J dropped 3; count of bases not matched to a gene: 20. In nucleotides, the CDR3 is TGTGCCAGCAGTGCAAGACAGGGGCGGGAACAGGTCGGAGGCAAAAACATTCAGTACTTC. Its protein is CASSARQGREQVGGKNIQYF.

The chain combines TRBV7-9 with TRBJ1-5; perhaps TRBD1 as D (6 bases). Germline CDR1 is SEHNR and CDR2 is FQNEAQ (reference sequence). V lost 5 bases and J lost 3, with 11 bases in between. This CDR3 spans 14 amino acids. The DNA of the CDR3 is TGTGCCAGCAGCCAGAAGGGGGACAATCAGCCCCAGCATTTT. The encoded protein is CASSQKGDNQPQHF.

The CDR3 region is CASSQDLLQGYEQYF. The CDR3 DNA reads TGTGCCAGCAGCCAAGATCTTTTACAGGGCTACGAGCAGTACTTC. The V call is TRBV3-1 (or the pseudogene TRBV3-2), the J call TRBJ2-7; D perhaps matches TRBD1 (6 bases). Per germline, CDR1 LGHDT and CDR2 YNNKEL (reference sequence). Trimming cost V 0 bases and J 3 bases, with 12 bases left between them. The CDR3 loop spans 15 amino acids.

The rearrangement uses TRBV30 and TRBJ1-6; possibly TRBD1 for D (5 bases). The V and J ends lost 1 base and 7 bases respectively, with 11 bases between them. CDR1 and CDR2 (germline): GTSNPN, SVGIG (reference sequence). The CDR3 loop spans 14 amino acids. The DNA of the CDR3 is TGTGCCTGGAGTGCCACTCGGGGGAATTCACCCCTCCACTTT. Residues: CAWSATRGNSPLHF.

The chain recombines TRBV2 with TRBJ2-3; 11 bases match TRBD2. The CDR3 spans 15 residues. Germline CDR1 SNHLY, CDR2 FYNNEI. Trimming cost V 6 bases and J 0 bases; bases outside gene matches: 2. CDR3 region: CASRLAGVSTDTQYF. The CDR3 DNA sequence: TGTGCCAGCAGACTAGCGGGAGTTAGCACAGATACGCAGTATTTT.

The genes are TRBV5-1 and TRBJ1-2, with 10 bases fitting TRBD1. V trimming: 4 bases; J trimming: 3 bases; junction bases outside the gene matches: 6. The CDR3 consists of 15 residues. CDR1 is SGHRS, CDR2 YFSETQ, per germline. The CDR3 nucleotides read TGCGCCAGCAGCGGCCGAGGACAGGGGGACTATGGCTACACCTTC. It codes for CASSGRGQGDYGYTF.

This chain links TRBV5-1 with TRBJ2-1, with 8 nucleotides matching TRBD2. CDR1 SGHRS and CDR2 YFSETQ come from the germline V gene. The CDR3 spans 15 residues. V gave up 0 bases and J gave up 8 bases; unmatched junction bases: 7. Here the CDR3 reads CASSLVPSGWDEQFF. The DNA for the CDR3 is TGCGCCAGCAGCTTGGTGCCTAGCGGGTGGGATGAGCAGTTCTTC. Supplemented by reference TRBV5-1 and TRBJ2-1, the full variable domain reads KAGVTQTPRYLIKTRGQQVTLSCSPISGHRSVSWYQQTPGQGLQFLFEYFSETQRNKGNFPGRFSGRQFSNSRSEMNVSTLELGDSALYLCASSLVPSGWDEQFFGPGTRLTVL.

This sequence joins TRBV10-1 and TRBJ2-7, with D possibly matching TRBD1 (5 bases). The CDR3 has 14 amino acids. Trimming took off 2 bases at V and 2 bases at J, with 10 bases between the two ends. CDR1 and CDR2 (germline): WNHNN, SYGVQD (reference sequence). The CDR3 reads CASSEGTGPYEQYF. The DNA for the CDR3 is TGCGCCAGCAGTGAGGGAACAGGACCCTACGAGCAGTACTTC.

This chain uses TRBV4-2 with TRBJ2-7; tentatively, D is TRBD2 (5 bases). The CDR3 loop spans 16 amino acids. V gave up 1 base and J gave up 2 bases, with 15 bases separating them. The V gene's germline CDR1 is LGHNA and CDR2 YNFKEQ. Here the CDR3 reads CASSQGYGSGAYEQYF. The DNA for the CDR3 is TGTGCCAGCAGCCAAGGGTACGGGTCCGGGGCCTACGAGCAGTACTTC.

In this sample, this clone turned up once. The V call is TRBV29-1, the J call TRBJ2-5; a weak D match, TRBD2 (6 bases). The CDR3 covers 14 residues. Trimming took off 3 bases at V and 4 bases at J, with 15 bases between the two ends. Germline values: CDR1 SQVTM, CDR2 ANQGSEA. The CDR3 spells CSVEWGLMAETQYF. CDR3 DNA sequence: TGCAGCGTTGAGTGGGGACTCATGGCAGAGACCCAGTACTTC.

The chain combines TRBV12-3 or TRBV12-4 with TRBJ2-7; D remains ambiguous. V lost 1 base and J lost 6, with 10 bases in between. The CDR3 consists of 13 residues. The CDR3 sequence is CASSLEIASEQYF. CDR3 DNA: TGTGCCAGCAGTTTAGAAATAGCAAGCGAGCAGTACTTC.

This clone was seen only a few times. CDR3 sequence reads: CASSLLDKDSPLHF. As DNA, the CDR3 is TGCGCCAGCAGCTTACTGGACAAGGATTCACCCCTCCACTTT. The rearrangement links TRBV5-1 to TRBJ1-6; maybe TRBD1 (5 bases). The ends were cut back, 2 bases at V and 8 bases at J, with 11 bases in the middle. CDR1 and CDR2 from the germline V gene are SGHRS and YFSETQ. The CDR3 extends over 14 amino acids.

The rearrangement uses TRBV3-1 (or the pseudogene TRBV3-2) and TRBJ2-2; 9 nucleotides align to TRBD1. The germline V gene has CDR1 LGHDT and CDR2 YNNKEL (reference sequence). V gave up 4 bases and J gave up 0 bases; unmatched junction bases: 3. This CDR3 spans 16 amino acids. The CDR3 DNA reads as TGTGCCAGCAGCCCGCGGACAGGGGCGAACACCGGGGAGCTGTTTTTT. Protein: CASSPRTGANTGELFF.

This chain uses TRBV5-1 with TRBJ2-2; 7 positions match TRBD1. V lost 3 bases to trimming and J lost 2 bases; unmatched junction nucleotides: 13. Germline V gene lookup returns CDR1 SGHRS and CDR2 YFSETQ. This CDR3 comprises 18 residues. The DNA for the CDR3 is TGCGCCAGCAGCTCCACAGGGGCCTCGACAAAAAACACCGGGGAGCTGTTTTTT. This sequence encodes CASSSTGASTKNTGELFF.

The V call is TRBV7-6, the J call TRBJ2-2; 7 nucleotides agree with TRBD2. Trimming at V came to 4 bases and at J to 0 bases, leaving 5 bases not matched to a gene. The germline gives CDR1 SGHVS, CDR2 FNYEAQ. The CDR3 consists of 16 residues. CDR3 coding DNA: TGTGCCAGCAGCTCCTTTGGGGGGGCGAACACCGGGGAGCTGTTTTTT. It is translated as CASSSFGGANTGELFF.

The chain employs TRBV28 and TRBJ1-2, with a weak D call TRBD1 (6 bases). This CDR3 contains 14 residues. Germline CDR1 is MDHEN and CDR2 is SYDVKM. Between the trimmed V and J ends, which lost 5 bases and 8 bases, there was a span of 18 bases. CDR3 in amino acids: CASSPLGRDRGYTF. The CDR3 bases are TGTGCCAGCAGTCCGTTAGGGCGAGACAGGGGCTACACCTTC.

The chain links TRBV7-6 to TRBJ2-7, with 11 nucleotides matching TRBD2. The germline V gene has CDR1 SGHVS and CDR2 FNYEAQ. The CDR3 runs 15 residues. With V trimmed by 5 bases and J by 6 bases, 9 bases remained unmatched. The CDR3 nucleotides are TGTGCCAGCAGCCCTTCGACTAGCGGGACCGGCGAGCAGTACTTC. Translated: CASSPSTSGTGEQYF.

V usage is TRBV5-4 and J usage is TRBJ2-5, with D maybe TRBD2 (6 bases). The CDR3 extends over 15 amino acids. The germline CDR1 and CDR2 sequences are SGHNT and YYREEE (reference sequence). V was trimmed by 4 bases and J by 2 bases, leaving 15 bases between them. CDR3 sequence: CASSRQPGLQETQYF. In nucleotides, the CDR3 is TGTGCCAGCAGCCGGCAGCCGGGACTTCAAGAGACCCAGTACTTC.

CDR3 in amino acids: CASSPTSSYNEQFF. CDR3 coding DNA: TGTGCCAGCTCACCAACTAGCTCCTACAATGAGCAGTTCTTC. The chain links TRBV18 to TRBJ2-1, with TRBD2 as a possible D gene (5 bases). The CDR3 sequence is 14 residues long. With 2 bases removed from V and 0 bases from J, the gap between germline ends came to 5 bases. The germline V gene has CDR1 KGHSH and CDR2 LQKENI.

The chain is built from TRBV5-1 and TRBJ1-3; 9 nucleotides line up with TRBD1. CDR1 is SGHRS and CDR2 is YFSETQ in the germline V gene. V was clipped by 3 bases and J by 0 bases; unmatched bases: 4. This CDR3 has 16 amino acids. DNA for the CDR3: TGCGCCAGCAGCTGGGACAGGGAGAGCTCTGGAAACACCATATATTTT. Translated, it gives CASSWDRESSGNTIYF.

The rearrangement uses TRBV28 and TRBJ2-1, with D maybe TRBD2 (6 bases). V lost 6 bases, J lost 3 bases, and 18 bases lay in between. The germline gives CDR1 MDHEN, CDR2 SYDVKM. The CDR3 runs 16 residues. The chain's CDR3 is CASRLGGAQRYNEQFF. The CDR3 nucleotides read TGTGCCAGCAGGCTTGGAGGGGCCCAGCGCTACAATGAGCAGTTCTTC.

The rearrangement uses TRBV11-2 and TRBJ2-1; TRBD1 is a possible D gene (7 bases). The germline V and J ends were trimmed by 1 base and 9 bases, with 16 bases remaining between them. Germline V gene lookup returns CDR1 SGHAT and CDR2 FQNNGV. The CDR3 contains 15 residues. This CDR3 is CASSLAGGGGSEQFF. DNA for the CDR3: TGTGCCAGCAGCTTAGCAGGGGGAGGAGGGAGTGAGCAGTTCTTC.